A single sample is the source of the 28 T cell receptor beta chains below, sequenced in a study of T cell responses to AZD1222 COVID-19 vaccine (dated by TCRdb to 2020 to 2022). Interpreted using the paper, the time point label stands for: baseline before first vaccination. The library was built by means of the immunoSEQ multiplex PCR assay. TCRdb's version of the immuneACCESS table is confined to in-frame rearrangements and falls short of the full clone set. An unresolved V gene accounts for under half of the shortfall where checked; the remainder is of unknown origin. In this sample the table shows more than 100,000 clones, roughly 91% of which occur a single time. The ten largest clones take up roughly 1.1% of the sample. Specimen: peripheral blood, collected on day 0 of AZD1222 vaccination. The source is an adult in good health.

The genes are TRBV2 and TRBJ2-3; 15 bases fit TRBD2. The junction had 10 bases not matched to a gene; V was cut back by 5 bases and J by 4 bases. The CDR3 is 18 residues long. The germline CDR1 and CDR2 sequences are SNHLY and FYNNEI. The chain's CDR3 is CASSSLGLAGGWSDTQYF. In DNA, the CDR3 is TGTGCCAGCAGTTCCCTTGGACTAGCGGGGGGGTGGTCAGATACGCAGTATTTT.

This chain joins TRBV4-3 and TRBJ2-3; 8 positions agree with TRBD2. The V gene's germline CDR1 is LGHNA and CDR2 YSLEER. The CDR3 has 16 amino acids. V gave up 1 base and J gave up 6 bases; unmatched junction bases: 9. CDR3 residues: CASSQAALAAPDTQYF. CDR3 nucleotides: TGCGCCAGCAGCCAAGCGGCACTAGCGGCCCCGGATACGCAGTATTTT.

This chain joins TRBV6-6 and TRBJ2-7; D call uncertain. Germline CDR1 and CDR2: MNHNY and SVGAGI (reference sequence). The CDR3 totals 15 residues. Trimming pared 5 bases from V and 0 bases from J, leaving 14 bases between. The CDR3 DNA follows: TGTGCCAGCAGTCCCCCGGGCGGTAGCTCCTACGAGCAGTACTTC. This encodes CASSPPGGSSYEQYF.

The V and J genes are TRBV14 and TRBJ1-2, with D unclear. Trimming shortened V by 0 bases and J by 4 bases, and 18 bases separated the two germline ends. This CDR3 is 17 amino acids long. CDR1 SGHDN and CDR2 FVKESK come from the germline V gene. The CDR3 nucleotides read TGTGCCAGCAGCCAAGAGGGCCTATTACAGAATTCCTATGGCTACACCTTC. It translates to CASSQEGLLQNSYGYTF.

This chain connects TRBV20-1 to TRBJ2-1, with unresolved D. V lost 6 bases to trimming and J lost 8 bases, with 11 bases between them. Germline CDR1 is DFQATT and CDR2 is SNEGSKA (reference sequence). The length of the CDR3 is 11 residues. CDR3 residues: CSAPARDEQFF. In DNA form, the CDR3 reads TGCAGTGCCCCAGCTCGCGATGAGCAGTTCTTC.

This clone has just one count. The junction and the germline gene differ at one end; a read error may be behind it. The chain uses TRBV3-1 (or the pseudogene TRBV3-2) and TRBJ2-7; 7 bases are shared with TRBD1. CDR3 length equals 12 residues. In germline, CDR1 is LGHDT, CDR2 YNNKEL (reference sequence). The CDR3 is CASSQERDSPNF. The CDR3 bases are TGTGCCAGCAGCCAAGAACGGGACAGCCCCAACTTC.

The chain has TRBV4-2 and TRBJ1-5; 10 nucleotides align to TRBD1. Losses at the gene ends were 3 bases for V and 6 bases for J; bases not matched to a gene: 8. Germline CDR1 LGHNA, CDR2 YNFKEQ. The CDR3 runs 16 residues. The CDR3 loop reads CASSQDDRGQGQPQHF. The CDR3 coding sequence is TGTGCCAGCAGCCAGGATGACAGGGGGCAGGGTCAGCCCCAGCATTTT.

DNA for the CDR3: TGTGCCAGCAGCTTGGGACAGGGAAAGAACACCGGGGAGCTGTTTTTT. Translating it yields CASSLGQGKNTGELFF. This chain connects TRBV7-9 to TRBJ2-2, with 9 positions matching TRBD1. Trimming cost V 3 bases and J 1 base; bases outside gene matches: 3. The length of the CDR3 is 16 residues. Germline values: CDR1 SEHNR, CDR2 FQNEAQ (reference sequence).

The CDR3 nucleotides read TGCGCCAGCAGCTTGGAGGCTCGGGGCAAAGAGACCCAGTACTTC. It yields the protein CASSLEARGKETQYF. This sequence joins TRBV5-1 and TRBJ2-5, with D tentatively TRBD1 or TRBD2 (5 bases each). The germline gives CDR1 SGHRS, CDR2 YFSETQ. There are 15 residues in the CDR3. Trimming stripped 0 bases from V and 3 bases from J, with 12 bases between.

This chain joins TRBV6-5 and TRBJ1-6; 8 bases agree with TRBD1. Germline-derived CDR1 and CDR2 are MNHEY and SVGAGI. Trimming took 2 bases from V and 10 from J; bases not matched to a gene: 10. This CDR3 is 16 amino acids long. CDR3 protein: CASSYRRTGTESPLHF. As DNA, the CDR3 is TGTGCCAGCAGTTACAGAAGGACAGGGACCGAATCACCCCTCCACTTT.

In nucleotides, the CDR3 is TGTGCCAGCTCACCACAGGACTTTACCATCATAAACACTGAAGCTTTCTTT. This sequence encodes CASSPQDFTIINTEAFF. The chain links TRBV18 to TRBJ1-1; D is undetermined. This CDR3 region has 17 residues. V dropped 1 base and J dropped 2 bases, with 17 bases sitting between them. From germline, CDR1 is KGHSH and CDR2 LQKENI.

The CDR3 sequence is CASRLGIGQPQHF. In nucleotides, the CDR3 is TGTGCCAGCAGACTGGGGATAGGACAGCCCCAGCATTTT. This rearrangement joins TRBV27 to TRBJ1-5; D unresolved. Per the germline V gene, CDR1 is MNHEY and CDR2 is SMNVEV (reference sequence). With 6 bases removed from V and 7 bases from J, the gap between germline ends came to 13 bases. The CDR3 extends over 13 amino acids.

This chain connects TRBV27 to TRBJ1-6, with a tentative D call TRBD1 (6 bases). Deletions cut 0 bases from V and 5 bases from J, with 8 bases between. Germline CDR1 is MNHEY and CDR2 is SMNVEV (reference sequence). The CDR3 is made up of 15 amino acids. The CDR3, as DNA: TGTGCCAGCAGTTTATCAGGGGGGGATAATTCACCCCTCCACTTT. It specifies CASSLSGGDNSPLHF.

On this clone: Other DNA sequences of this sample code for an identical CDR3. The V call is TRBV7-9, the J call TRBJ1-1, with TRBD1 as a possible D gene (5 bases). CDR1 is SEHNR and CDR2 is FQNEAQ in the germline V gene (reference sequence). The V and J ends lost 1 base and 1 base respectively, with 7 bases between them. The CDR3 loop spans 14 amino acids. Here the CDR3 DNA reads TGTGCCAGCAGCTTAGTAGGGGAGAACACTGAAGCTTTCTTT. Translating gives CASSLVGENTEAFF.

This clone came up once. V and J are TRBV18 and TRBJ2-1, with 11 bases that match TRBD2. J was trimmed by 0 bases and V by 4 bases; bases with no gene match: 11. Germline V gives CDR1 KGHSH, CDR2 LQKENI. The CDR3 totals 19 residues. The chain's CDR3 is CASSHQLAGALSSYNEQFF. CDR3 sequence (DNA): TGTGCCAGCTCACACCAACTAGCGGGGGCCCTAAGCTCCTACAATGAGCAGTTCTTC.

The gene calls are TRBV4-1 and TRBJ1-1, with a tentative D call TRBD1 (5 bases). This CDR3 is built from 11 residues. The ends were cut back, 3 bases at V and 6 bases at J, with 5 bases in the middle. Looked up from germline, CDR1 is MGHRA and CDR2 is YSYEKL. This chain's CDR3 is CASSQGAEAFF. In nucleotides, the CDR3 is TGCGCCAGCAGCCAGGGGGCTGAAGCTTTCTTT.

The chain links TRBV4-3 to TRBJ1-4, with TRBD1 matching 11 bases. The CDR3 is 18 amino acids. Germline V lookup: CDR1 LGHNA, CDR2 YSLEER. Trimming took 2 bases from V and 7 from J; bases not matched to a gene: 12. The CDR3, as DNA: TGCGCCAGCAGCCAATGGGGACAGGGGGTTGCGATGGGTGAAAAACTGTTTTTT. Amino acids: CASSQWGQGVAMGEKLFF.

The CDR3 nucleotides are TGTGCCAGCAGTCCCAGGGGGCCCTATGGCTACACCTTC. Translated, it gives CASSPRGPYGYTF. This rearrangement joins TRBV27 to TRBJ1-2, with 8 bases that match TRBD1. The junction had 3 bases not matched to a gene; V was cut back by 5 bases and J by 4 bases. This CDR3 is 13 amino acids long. Germline V gene lookup returns CDR1 MNHEY and CDR2 SMNVEV (reference sequence).

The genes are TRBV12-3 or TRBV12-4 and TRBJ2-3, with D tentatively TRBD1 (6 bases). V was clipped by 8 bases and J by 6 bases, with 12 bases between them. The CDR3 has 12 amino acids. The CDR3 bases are TGTGCCAGCCATAGGGGGTCCGATACGCAGTATTTT. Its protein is CASHRGSDTQYF.

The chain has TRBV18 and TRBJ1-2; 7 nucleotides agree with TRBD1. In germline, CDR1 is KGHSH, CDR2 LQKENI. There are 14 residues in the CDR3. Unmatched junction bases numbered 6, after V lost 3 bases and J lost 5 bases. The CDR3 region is CASSPDRESYGYTF. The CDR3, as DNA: TGTGCCAGCTCACCCGACAGGGAAAGTTATGGCTACACCTTC.

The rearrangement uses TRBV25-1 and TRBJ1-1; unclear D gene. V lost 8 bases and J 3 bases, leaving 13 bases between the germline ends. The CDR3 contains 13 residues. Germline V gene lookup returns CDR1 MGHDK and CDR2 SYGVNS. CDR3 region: CASATPTDTEAFF. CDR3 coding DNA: TGTGCCAGCGCTACCCCTACGGACACTGAAGCTTTCTTT.

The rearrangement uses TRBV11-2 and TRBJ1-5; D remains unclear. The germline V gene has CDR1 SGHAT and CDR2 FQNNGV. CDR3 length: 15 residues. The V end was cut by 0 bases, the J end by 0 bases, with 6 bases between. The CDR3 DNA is TGTGCCAGCAGCTTAGACACATATAGCAATCAGCCCCAGCATTTT. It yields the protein CASSLDTYSNQPQHF.

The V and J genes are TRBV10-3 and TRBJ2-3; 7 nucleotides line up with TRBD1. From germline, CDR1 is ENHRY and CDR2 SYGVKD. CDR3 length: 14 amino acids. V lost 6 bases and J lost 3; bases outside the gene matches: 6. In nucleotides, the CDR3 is TGTGCCATCAGGACAGGGCTTCGGACAGATACGCAGTATTTT. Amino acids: CAIRTGLRTDTQYF.

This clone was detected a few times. The CDR3 is CASSLGRGRGGYGYTF. In DNA form, the CDR3 reads TGTGCCAGCAGCTTAGGCCGGGGAAGGGGTGGCTATGGCTACACCTTC. This chain joins TRBV13 and TRBJ1-2; maybe TRBD1 (5 bases). Trimming took off 0 bases at V and 4 bases at J, with 15 bases between the two ends. Germline loops: CDR1 PRHDT, CDR2 FYEKMQ (reference sequence). The CDR3 is 16 residues long.

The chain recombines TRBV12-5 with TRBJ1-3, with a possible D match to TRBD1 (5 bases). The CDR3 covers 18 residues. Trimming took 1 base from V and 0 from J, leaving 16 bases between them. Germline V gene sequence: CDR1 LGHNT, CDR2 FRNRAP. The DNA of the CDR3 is TGTGCTAGTGGTTTGGGTTGGGGCCTGCAAGCCTCTGGAAACACCATATATTTT. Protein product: CASGLGWGLQASGNTIYF.

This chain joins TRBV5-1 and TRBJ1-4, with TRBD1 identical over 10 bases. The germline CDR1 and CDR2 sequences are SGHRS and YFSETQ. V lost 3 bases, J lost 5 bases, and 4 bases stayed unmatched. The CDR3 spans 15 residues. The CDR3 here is CASSSQGQGNEKLFF. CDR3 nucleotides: TGCGCCAGCAGCTCGCAGGGACAGGGGAATGAAAAACTGTTTTTT.

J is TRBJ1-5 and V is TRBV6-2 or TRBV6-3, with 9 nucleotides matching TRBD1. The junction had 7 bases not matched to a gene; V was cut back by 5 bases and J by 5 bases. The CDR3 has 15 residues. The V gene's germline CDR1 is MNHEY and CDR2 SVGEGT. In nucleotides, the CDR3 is TGTGCCAGCAGTACCGGGACAGGGTGGTATCAGCCCCAGCATTTT. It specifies CASSTGTGWYQPQHF.

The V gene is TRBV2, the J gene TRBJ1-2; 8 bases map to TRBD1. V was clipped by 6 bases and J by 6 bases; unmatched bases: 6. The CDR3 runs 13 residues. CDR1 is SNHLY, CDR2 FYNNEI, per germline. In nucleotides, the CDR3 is TGTGCCAGCAGGCCGCAGGGGGCGGATGGCTACACCTTC. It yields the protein CASRPQGADGYTF.